This T cell receptor (beta chain) was observed in a study of shared clonotypes between healthy human individuals. Study-wide results and limits: A handful of donors had around 5.5% of their naive CD4 clonotypes in common. On the whole, naive subsets had larger estimated richness than memory subsets had.

A note on this clone: Its antigen remains unknown.

V was pared by 4 bases and J by 1 base, with 12 bases between. From germline, CDR1 is SNHLY and CDR2 FYNNEI. The CDR3 has 15 residues. Sorted-subset replicate PCRs used 200 ng of genomic DNA. This amount corresponded to about 29,000 T cell genomes. Generated by immunoSEQ multiplex PCR, the TCRdb table keeps only in-frame clones and is missing some. Of roughly 2.4 million clones listed, under 97% are singletons. The sample taken for sequencing was naive CD4+ T cells sorted from blood. Subset described: CD45RA+ positively selected. J is TRBJ2-3 and V is TRBV2, with D possibly TRBD2 on 5 matching bases. The origin of this receptor is a man between 18 and 29 years old in good health. CDR3 sequence reads: CASSVLEAGTDTQYF. Here the CDR3 DNA reads TGTGCCAGCAGTGTACTAGAAGCGGGCACAGATACGCAGTATTTT.